One sample yielded the 22 T cell receptor beta chains listed below, sequenced in a study of cytomegalovirus exposure and HLA in healthy donors. This PCR relied on a set of 60 Vbeta primers and 13 Jbeta primers. Assay: immunoSEQ multiplex PCR; the TCRdb copy retains only in-frame clones and omits some. The top ten clones hold around 27% of a sample with 50,000 to 65,000 clones, over 60% of them seen once. Sequencing used PBMCs. The receptors derive from a man in his fifties in good health and CMV-seropositive.

The chain joins TRBV27 to TRBJ1-2, with 7 bases lining up with TRBD1. Germline CDR1 MNHEY, CDR2 SMNVEV (reference sequence). The CDR3 covers 15 residues. J gave up 4 bases and V 0 bases, and 5 bases lay outside the gene matches. CDR3 coding DNA: TGTGCCAGCAGTTTATCGTCAGGGGGTGTCTATGGCTACACCTTC. It translates to CASSLSSGGVYGYTF.

Only a few counts were recorded for this clone. This sequence joins TRBV6-5 and TRBJ2-5; TRBD2 aligns across 8 bases. Trimming took 7 bases from V and 0 from J; bases not matched to a gene: 4. The CDR3 runs to 14 residues. Germline V lookup: CDR1 MNHEY, CDR2 SVGAGI. The CDR3 loop reads CASNSGGYQETQYF. In DNA, the CDR3 is TGTGCCAGCAATTCGGGGGGGTACCAAGAGACCCAGTACTTC.

The chain couples TRBV5-6 to TRBJ1-2, with a possible D match to TRBD1 (6 bases). CDR3 length equals 13 residues. V was shortened by 0 bases and J by 6 bases, with 9 bases between the two germline ends. The germline V gene has CDR1 SGHDT and CDR2 YYEEEE. The CDR3 spells CASSLVQGHGYTF. In nucleotides, the CDR3 is TGTGCCAGCAGCTTGGTACAGGGTCATGGCTACACCTTC.

In its sample, this clone was seen a few times. This sequence joins TRBV4-1 and TRBJ2-2, with TRBD2 matching 14 bases. V was clipped by 4 bases and J by 3 bases; unmatched bases: 10. Germline V gene lookup returns CDR1 MGHRA and CDR2 YSYEKL. The CDR3 length is 19 residues. This CDR3 is CASSLILGTSGGYTGELFF. In DNA, the CDR3 is TGCGCCAGCAGCCTTATTCTCGGGACTAGCGGGGGATACACCGGGGAGCTGTTTTTT.

This clone was seen just once. The genes are TRBV10-2 and TRBJ2-5; 11 nucleotides match TRBD2. Trimming took 6 bases from V and 4 from J; bases not matched to a gene: 4. Germline V gene lookup returns CDR1 WSHSY and CDR2 SAAADI. The CDR3 runs to 14 residues. CDR3 in amino acids: CASRTGLAGETQYF. The CDR3 bases are TGCGCCAGCAGGACAGGACTAGCGGGAGAGACCCAGTACTTC.

The chain links TRBV11-3 to TRBJ2-7; 8 bases fit TRBD2. With V trimmed by 0 bases and J by 4 bases, 5 bases remained unmatched. The CDR3 spans 15 residues. Per germline, CDR1 SGHNT and CDR2 YENEEA. In DNA form, the CDR3 reads TGTGCCAGCAGCTTAGAGGCGGGAGGAGGTTACGAGCAGTACTTC. Encoded protein: CASSLEAGGGYEQYF.

The J gene is TRBJ2-2, the V gene TRBV10-1; D gene unclear. The germline V gene has CDR1 WNHNN and CDR2 SYGVQD (reference sequence). This CDR3 is built from 14 residues. The ends were cut back, 4 bases at V and 4 bases at J, with 10 bases in the middle. CDR3 DNA: TGCGCCAGCAGTGGATCGACAATCACCGGGGAGCTGTTTTTT. Residues: CASSGSTITGELFF.

The sample holds a few counts of this clone. The chain combines TRBV6-5 with TRBJ2-7; possible D gene TRBD1, 5 bases. V was clipped by 6 bases and J by 4 bases, with 16 bases between them. CDR1 is MNHEY, CDR2 SVGAGI, per germline. This CDR3 is 14 amino acids long. The DNA of the CDR3 is TGTGCCAGCAGGGGTGGGGAAGGGGTTTACGAGCAGTACTTC. Amino acids: CASRGGEGVYEQYF.

This sequence joins TRBV19 and TRBJ1-2; no firm D call. Per germline, CDR1 LNHDA and CDR2 SQIVND (reference sequence). This CDR3 region has 13 residues. V was shortened by 11 bases and J by 3 bases, with 16 bases between the two germline ends. This chain's CDR3 is CAAEAPSDYGYTF. The CDR3, as DNA: TGTGCCGCGGAAGCCCCTTCCGACTATGGCTACACCTTC. Full variable domain (remainder filled in from reference TRBV19 and TRBJ1-2): DGGITQSPKYLFRKEGQNVTLSCEQNLNHDAMYWYRQDPGQGLRLIYYSQIVNDFQKGDIAEGYSVSREKKESFPLTVTSAQKNPTAFYLCAAEAPSDYGYTFGSGTRLTVV.

The J gene is TRBJ1-4, the V gene TRBV4-3; D gene unclear. This CDR3 region has 19 residues. From germline, CDR1 is LGHNA and CDR2 YSLEER. The V and J ends lost 0 bases and 5 bases respectively, with 22 bases between them. CDR3 coding DNA: TGCGCCAGCAGCCAAGATCCCCCACGAGGTGGCAGTCCCAATGAAAAACTGTTTTTT. Residues: CASSQDPPRGGSPNEKLFF.

This chain joins TRBV30 and TRBJ1-3, with unresolved D. Trimming stripped 2 bases from V and 3 bases from J, with 11 bases between. CDR1 GTSNPN and CDR2 SVGIG come from the germline V gene (reference sequence). The CDR3 has 14 amino acids. CDR3 DNA: TGTGCCTGGAGTCCCCCCTCGGGTGGAAACACCATATATTTT. Translated: CAWSPPSGGNTIYF.

The chain has TRBV4-1 and TRBJ2-2, with TRBD2 as a possible D gene (6 bases). The V and J ends lost 0 bases and 3 bases respectively, with 8 bases between them. Germline V gene sequence: CDR1 MGHRA, CDR2 YSYEKL. This CDR3 is built from 15 residues. In nucleotides, the CDR3 is TGCGCCAGCAGCCAAGAGCGGGGCCACACCGGGGAGCTGTTTTTT. The encoded protein is CASSQERGHTGELFF.

The chain has TRBV7-2 and TRBJ1-5; D perhaps matches TRBD1 (6 bases). From germline, CDR1 is SGHTA and CDR2 FQGNSA. The CDR3 runs to 18 residues. V was cut by 5 bases and J by 0 bases, with 20 bases left in between. The CDR3 region has the DNA TGTGCCAGCAGCCCTAGGACGGGGGGCGTAGCTAGCAATCAGCCCCAGCATTTT. Translation gives CASSPRTGGVASNQPQHF.

The chain joins TRBV5-1 to TRBJ1-1; D not resolved. The CDR3 covers 14 residues. Germline CDR1 SGHRS, CDR2 YFSETQ. The V end lost 4 bases, the J end lost 4 bases, and 14 bases lay between the germline ends. CDR3 in amino acids: CASSPGGAGTEAFF. The CDR3 nucleotides are TGCGCCAGCAGCCCCGGTGGTGCGGGCACTGAAGCTTTCTTT.

V and J are TRBV6-1 and TRBJ1-4; the match to TRBD1 covers 10 bases. Germline values: CDR1 MNHNS, CDR2 SASEGT. The CDR3 has 15 amino acids. The V segment lost 5 bases and the J segment 7 bases; nucleotides outside the gene matches: 7. The DNA for the CDR3 is TGTGCCAGCAGTCAACCGGGACAGGGGAGTGAAAAACTGTTTTTT. Encoded protein: CASSQPGQGSEKLFF.

V and J are TRBV19 and TRBJ1-5; maybe TRBD1 (5 bases). There are 15 residues in the CDR3. Trimming removed 1 base at V and 9 bases at J, with 16 bases between. Germline V gene lookup returns CDR1 LNHDA and CDR2 SQIVND (reference sequence). The CDR3 sequence is CASSIARDLAWPQHF. CDR3 sequence (DNA): TGTGCCAGTAGTATAGCGCGGGACCTTGCGTGGCCCCAGCATTTT.

This clone came up a few times. The chain employs TRBV6-1 and TRBJ1-4; 10 nucleotides line up with TRBD1. V was clipped by 5 bases and J by 5 bases; unmatched bases: 5. CDR3 size: 15 residues. The V gene's germline CDR1 is MNHNS and CDR2 SASEGT. The CDR3 coding sequence is TGTGCCAGCAGTACTCGGACAGGGGGGAATGAAAAACTGTTTTTT. Residues: CASSTRTGGNEKLFF.

The V gene is TRBV5-6, the J gene TRBJ1-2; TRBD1 matches at 9 bases. The germline gives CDR1 SGHDT, CDR2 YYEEEE. V shed 6 bases, J shed 5 bases, and the junction held 5 bases outside the gene matches. The CDR3 has 13 amino acids. The CDR3 region has the DNA TGTGCCAGCACCCCGGGGACAGGGTATGGCTACACCTTC. Its protein product is CASTPGTGYGYTF.

This chain uses TRBV27 with TRBJ2-7; 8 nucleotides align to TRBD1. The CDR3 has 14 amino acids. Germline CDR1 is MNHEY and CDR2 is SMNVEV (reference sequence). Germline trimming cut 6 bases from V and 0 bases from J; bases unmatched to any gene: 4. The DNA for the CDR3 is TGTGCCAGCAGCGCCGGGACAGGCTCCTACGAGCAGTACTTC. Amino acid sequence: CASSAGTGSYEQYF.

The chain carries TRBV4-3 and TRBJ1-2; maybe TRBD1 (6 bases). The V end lost 1 base, the J end lost 3 bases, and 12 bases lay between the germline ends. This CDR3 has 15 residues. CDR1 LGHNA and CDR2 YSLEER come from the germline V gene. CDR3 sequence: CASSQVLGAHYGYTF. CDR3 in DNA: TGCGCCAGCAGCCAAGTTCTGGGGGCCCACTATGGCTACACCTTC.

CDR3 in amino acids: CASSTRLAGGGETQYF. CDR3 bases: TGTGCCAGCAGCACCAGACTAGCGGGAGGCGGAGAGACCCAGTACTTC. V is TRBV9 and J is TRBJ2-5; 13 bases are a match to TRBD2. The CDR3 runs to 16 residues. CDR1 SGDLS and CDR2 YYNGEE come from the germline V gene. The trim removed 4 bases at V and 4 bases at J, leaving 7 bases unmatched.

This clone was observed a few times. V gene TRBV30 combines with J gene TRBJ1-5; TRBD1 is a possible D gene (5 bases). The V gene lost 1 base and the J gene lost 3 bases, with 13 bases spanning the gap. This CDR3 is built from 15 residues. Germline CDR1 and CDR2: GTSNPN and SVGIG (reference sequence). In nucleotides, the CDR3 is TGTGCCTGGAGTGGTGTGGGGGGTATCAATCAGCCCCAGCATTTT. It encodes CAWSGVGGINQPQHF.